Listed here are 2 T cell receptor beta chains from one sample, sequenced in a study of cytomegalovirus exposure and HLA in healthy donors. The PCR had 60 Vbeta and 13 Jbeta primers. The method was immunoSEQ multiplex PCR; TCRdb's version includes in-frame clones alone and lacks a portion of them. The sample yields 55,000 to 75,000 clones, about 75% seen once. Sequences were obtained from PBMCs. These receptors all stem from a woman in her thirties in good health and CMV-seropositive.

This chain links TRBV5-1 with TRBJ2-3; D is perhaps TRBD2 (6 bases). This CDR3 has 18 residues. Germline loops: CDR1 SGHRS, CDR2 YFSETQ. The germline V and J ends were trimmed by 4 bases and 1 base, with 22 bases remaining between them. The CDR3 is CASSQGLGTGVGTDTQYF. The CDR3, as DNA: TGCGCCAGCAGCCAAGGTTTAGGAACGGGGGTAGGCACAGATACGCAGTATTTT.

V is TRBV7-6 and J is TRBJ1-1, with D tentatively TRBD1 (5 bases). Germline CDR1 is SGHVS and CDR2 is FNYEAQ. The V and J ends lost 5 bases and 5 bases respectively, with 27 bases between them. The CDR3 spans 18 residues. The CDR3 loop reads CASSPSGGLGGILTEAFF. CDR3 DNA sequence: TGTGCCAGCAGCCCTTCGGGGGGTCTGGGAGGGATTTTAACTGAAGCTTTCTTT.